The next 16 T cell receptor beta chains were all read from a single sample in a study of cytomegalovirus exposure and HLA in healthy donors. With 60 Vbeta and 13 Jbeta primers, the PCR was carried out. Data came from immunoSEQ multiplex PCR; TCRdb stores just in-frame clones and leaves some out. The sample's table shows about 48,000 clones. The sequenced sample consisted of PBMCs. The origin of the receptors is a male donor in good health and CMV-seropositive.

The V and J genes are TRBV11-2 and TRBJ1-1, with D unresolved. Trimming cost V 3 bases and J 7 bases, with 12 bases left between them. Germline-derived CDR1 and CDR2 are SGHAT and FQNNGV. This CDR3 contains 13 residues. The DNA for the CDR3 is TGTGCCAGCAGCTTGTCTAGTGTCCTTGAAGCTTTCTTT. Its protein product is CASSLSSVLEAFF.

The chain links TRBV7-3 to TRBJ2-2, with a possible D match to TRBD1 (6 bases). The germline V gene encodes CDR1 SGHTA and CDR2 FQGTGA. The CDR3 has 18 amino acids. With 5 bases removed from V and 4 bases from J, the gap between germline ends came to 23 bases. Written as DNA, the CDR3 is TGTGCCAGCAGCCTCCCGGCCCGGCTGGGGGCTGGCACCGGGGAGCTGTTTTTT. This translates into CASSLPARLGAGTGELFF.

The chain joins TRBV19 to TRBJ2-2; D not resolved. CDR1 is LNHDA, CDR2 SQIVND, per germline (reference sequence). CDR3 length equals 14 residues. Deletions cut 5 bases from V and 5 bases from J, with 12 bases between. CDR3 in amino acids: CASSVTHLTGELFF. Here the CDR3 DNA reads TGTGCCAGTAGTGTTACCCACCTAACCGGGGAGCTGTTTTTT.

The J gene is TRBJ2-7, the V gene TRBV7-6, with unresolved D. The CDR3 is 13 amino acids. Per the germline V gene, CDR1 is SGHVS and CDR2 is FNYEAQ. The V gene lost 2 bases and the J gene lost 3 bases, with 8 bases spanning the gap. CDR3 in DNA: TGTGCCAGCAGCTTATCTAGGAACTACGAGCAGTACTTC. Residues: CASSLSRNYEQYF. Combining the CDR3 with reference TRBV7-6 and TRBJ2-7 gives the whole variable domain GAGVSQSPRYKVTKRGQDVALRCDPISGHVSLYWYRQALGQGPEFLTYFNYEAQQDKSGLPNDRFSAERPEGSISTLTIQRTEQRDSAMYRCASSLSRNYEQYFGPGTRLTVT.

The V and J genes are TRBV4-1 and TRBJ2-2, with D possibly TRBD2 on 5 matching bases. The length of the CDR3 is 15 residues. Trimming cost V 4 bases and J 6 bases, with 15 bases left between them. Germline V CDR1 and CDR2: MGHRA, YSYEKL. CDR3 nucleotide sequence: TGCGCCAGCAGCCGGGCGGGCGAGTTAGCCGGGGAGCTGTTTTTT. Translated, it gives CASSRAGELAGELFF.

The chain combines TRBV4-2 with TRBJ2-5; D possibly corresponds to TRBD1 (6 bases). The J call is uncertain, as TRBJ2-7 better fits the DNA end. This CDR3 is 15 amino acids long. From germline, CDR1 is LGHNA and CDR2 YNFKEQ. CDR3 in amino acids: CASSQTGSTSYEQYF. The CDR3 DNA sequence: TGTGCCAGCAGCCAAACAGGGTCCACCTCCTACGAGCAGTACTTC.

V is TRBV28 and J is TRBJ1-6; 9 bases align to TRBD1. This CDR3 has 18 amino acids. V lost 5 bases and J lost 7; bases outside the gene matches: 15. The germline CDR1 and CDR2 sequences are MDHEN and SYDVKM. The CDR3 region is CASSEGQGLGSHNSPLHF. The CDR3 coding sequence is TGTGCCAGCAGTGAGGGACAGGGTTTAGGAAGTCACAATTCACCCCTCCACTTT.

The chain joins TRBV7-3 to TRBJ2-7; 8 bases fit TRBD1. From germline, CDR1 is SGHTA and CDR2 FQGTGA. V was pared by 4 bases and J by 2 bases, with 4 bases of the junction left unmatched. The CDR3 sequence is 14 residues long. The DNA of the CDR3 is TGTGCCAGCAGCTACGGGACAGGCCCCTACGAGCAGTACTTC. Residues: CASSYGTGPYEQYF.

The chain carries TRBV4-1 and TRBJ2-2; 7 nucleotides line up with TRBD2. Unmatched junction bases numbered 11, after V lost 3 bases and J lost 4 bases. The CDR3 covers 17 residues. Germline V CDR1 and CDR2: MGHRA, YSYEKL. Here the CDR3 DNA reads TGCGCCAGCAGCCATCGGGGAGGGGCCCTCGGCACCGGGGAGCTGTTTTTT. Its protein is CASSHRGGALGTGELFF.

The CDR3 loop is CASSLGDKPQHF. The CDR3 nucleotides read TGTGCCAGCAGCTTAGGAGATAAGCCCCAGCATTTT. The rearrangement uses TRBV7-9 and TRBJ1-5; unclear D gene. V lost 1 base, J lost 8 bases, and 6 bases lay in between. CDR1 is SEHNR, CDR2 FQNEAQ, per germline (reference sequence). The CDR3 length is 12 residues.

The chain joins TRBV27 to TRBJ2-1; TRBD1 matches 9 bases. Germline V gives CDR1 MNHEY, CDR2 SMNVEV (reference sequence). With 4 bases clipped from V and 10 bases from J, the junction kept 8 bases outside the gene matches. The CDR3 spans 14 residues. In DNA, the CDR3 is TGTGCCAGCAGTTGGGACAGGGTGGAAAGGGAGCAGTTCTTC. Amino acid sequence: CASSWDRVEREQFF.

The chain uses TRBV5-1 and TRBJ2-5, with D perhaps TRBD2 (5 bases). The germline V gene encodes CDR1 SGHRS and CDR2 YFSETQ. The CDR3 is 16 residues long. Trimming took 0 bases from V and 5 from J, leaving 17 bases between them. The CDR3 spells CASSLETTGLGETQYF. CDR3 DNA: TGCGCCAGCAGCTTGGAAACGACGGGGTTAGGGGAGACCCAGTACTTC.

V usage is TRBV5-5 and J usage is TRBJ1-2, with no clear D. The V and J ends lost 1 base and 3 bases respectively, with 13 bases between them. The CDR3 is made up of 15 amino acids. Germline V gene lookup returns CDR1 SGHKS and CDR2 YYEKEE (reference sequence). In nucleotides, the CDR3 is TGTGCCAGCAGCTTGTCGATCAGGTCTGACTATGGCTACACCTTC. Protein product: CASSLSIRSDYGYTF.

This rearrangement joins TRBV7-2 to TRBJ1-2; D call uncertain. V lost 4 bases, J lost 6 bases, and 18 bases lay in between. This CDR3 comprises 15 residues. The germline V gene has CDR1 SGHTA and CDR2 FQGNSA. CDR3 region: CASSYIAVYDNGYTF. CDR3 sequence (DNA): TGTGCCAGCAGCTACATCGCCGTATACGATAATGGCTACACCTTC.

The chain is built from TRBV10-3 and TRBJ2-3; D is possibly TRBD1 (8 bases). The V gene's germline CDR1 is ENHRY and CDR2 SYGVKD. V lost 10 bases, J lost 1 base, and 15 bases lay in between. This CDR3 contains 14 residues. The CDR3 coding sequence is TGTGCCACCCAGGGGGCGGGGGGCACAGATACGCAGTATTTT. This translates into CATQGAGGTDTQYF.

On this clone: An end of the junction differs from the germline gene, which may be a read error. The chain joins TRBV5-6 to TRBJ1-3; possible D gene TRBD1, 6 bases. CDR1 and CDR2 from the germline V gene are SGHDT and YYEEEE. The length of the CDR3 is 13 residues. The chain's CDR3 is CASSLGQGNTIYF. CDR3 nucleotides: TGTGCCAGCAGTTTGGGACAAGGAAACACCATATATTTT.